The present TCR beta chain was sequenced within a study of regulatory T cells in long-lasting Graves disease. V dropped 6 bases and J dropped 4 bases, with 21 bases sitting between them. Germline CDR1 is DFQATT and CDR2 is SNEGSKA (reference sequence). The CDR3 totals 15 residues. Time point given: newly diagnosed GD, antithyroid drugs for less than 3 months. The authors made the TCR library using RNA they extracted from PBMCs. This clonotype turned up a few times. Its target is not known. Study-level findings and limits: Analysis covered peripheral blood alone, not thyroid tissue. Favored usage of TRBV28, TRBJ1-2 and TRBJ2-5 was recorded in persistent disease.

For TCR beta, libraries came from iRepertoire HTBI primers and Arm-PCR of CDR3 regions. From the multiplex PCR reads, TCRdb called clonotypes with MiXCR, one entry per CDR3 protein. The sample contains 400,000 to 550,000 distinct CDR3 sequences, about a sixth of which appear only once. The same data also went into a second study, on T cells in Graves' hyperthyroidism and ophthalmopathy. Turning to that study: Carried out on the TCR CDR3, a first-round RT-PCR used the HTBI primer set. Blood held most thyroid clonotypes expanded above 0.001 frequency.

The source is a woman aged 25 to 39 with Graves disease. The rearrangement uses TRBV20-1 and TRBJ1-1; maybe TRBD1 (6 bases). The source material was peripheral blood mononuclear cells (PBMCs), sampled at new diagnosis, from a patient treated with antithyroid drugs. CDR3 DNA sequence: TGCAGTGCCACTCGGGTCGGGGGCGCAACCACTGAAGCTTTCTTT. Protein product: CSATRVGGATTEAFF.